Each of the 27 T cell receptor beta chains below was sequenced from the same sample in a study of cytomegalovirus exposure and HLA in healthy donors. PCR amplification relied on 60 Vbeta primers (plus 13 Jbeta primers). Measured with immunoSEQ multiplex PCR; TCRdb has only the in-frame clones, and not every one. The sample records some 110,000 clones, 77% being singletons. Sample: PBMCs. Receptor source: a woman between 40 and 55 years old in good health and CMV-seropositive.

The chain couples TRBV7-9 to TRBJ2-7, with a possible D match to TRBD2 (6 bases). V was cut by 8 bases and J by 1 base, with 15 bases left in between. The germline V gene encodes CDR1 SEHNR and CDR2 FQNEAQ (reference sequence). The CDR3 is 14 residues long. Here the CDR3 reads CASGKGGVSYEQYF. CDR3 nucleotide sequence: TGTGCCAGCGGAAAGGGCGGGGTATCCTACGAGCAGTACTTC.

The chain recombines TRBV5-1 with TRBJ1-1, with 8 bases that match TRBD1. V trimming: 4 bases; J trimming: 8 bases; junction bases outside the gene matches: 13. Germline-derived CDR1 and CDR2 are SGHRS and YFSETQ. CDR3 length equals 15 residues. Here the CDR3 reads CASSIKTTGVPEAFF. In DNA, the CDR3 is TGCGCCAGCAGCATAAAAACGACAGGGGTGCCGGAAGCTTTCTTT. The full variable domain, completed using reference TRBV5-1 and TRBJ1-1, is KAGVTQTPRYLIKTRGQQVTLSCSPISGHRSVSWYQQTPGQGLQFLFEYFSETQRNKGNFPGRFSGRQFSNSRSEMNVSTLELGDSALYLCASSIKTTGVPEAFFGQGTRLTVV.

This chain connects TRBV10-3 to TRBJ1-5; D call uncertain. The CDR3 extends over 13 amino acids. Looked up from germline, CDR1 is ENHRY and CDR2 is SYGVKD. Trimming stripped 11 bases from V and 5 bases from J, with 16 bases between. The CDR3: CASTPGLDQPQHF. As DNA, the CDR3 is TGTGCCTCCACGCCGGGGTTAGATCAGCCCCAGCATTTT.

The CDR3 DNA reads TGTGCCAGCAGTGCATTAGCGGGAGGGCCTTTCACCGGGGAGCTGTTTTTT. This gives the protein CASSALAGGPFTGELFF. The chain couples TRBV6-1 to TRBJ2-2, with TRBD2 matching 11 bases. Germline V CDR1 and CDR2: MNHNS, SASEGT. V shed 4 bases and J 4 bases; nucleotides not matched to a gene: 8. The CDR3 length is 17 residues.

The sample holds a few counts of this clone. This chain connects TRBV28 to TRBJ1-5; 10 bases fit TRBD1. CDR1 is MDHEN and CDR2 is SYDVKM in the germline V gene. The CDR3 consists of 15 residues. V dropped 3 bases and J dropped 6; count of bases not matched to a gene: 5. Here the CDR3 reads CASSFGQGGFQPQHF. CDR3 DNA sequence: TGTGCCAGCAGTTTTGGACAGGGGGGCTTTCAGCCCCAGCATTTT.

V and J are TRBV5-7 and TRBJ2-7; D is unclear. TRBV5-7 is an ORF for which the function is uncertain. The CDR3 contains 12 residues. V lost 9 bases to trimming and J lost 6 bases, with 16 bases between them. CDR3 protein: CATSRGILEQYF. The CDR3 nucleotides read TGTGCCACCTCTCGAGGAATCCTCGAGCAGTACTTC.

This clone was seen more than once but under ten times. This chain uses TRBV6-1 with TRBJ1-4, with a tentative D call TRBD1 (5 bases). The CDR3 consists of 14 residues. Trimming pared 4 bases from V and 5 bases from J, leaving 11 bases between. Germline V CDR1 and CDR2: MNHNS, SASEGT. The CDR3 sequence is CASSADTINEKLFF. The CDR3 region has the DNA TGTGCCAGCAGTGCGGACACAATAAATGAAAAACTGTTTTTT.

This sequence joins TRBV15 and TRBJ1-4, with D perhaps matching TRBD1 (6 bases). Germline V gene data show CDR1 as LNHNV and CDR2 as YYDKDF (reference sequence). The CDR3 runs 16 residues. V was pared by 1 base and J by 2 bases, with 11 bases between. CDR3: CATSRGGGGTNEKLFF. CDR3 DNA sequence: TGTGCCACCAGCAGAGGGGGGGGCGGGACTAATGAAAAACTGTTTTTT.

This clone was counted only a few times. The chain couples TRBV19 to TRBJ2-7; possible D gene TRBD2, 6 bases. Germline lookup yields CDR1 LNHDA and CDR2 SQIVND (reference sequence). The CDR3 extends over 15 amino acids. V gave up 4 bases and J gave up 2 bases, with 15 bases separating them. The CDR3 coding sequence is TGTGCCAGTAGTAATCGCGCTAGCGCGACCTACGAGCAGTACTTC. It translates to CASSNRASATYEQYF. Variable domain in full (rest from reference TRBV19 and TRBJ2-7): DGGITQSPKYLFRKEGQNVTLSCEQNLNHDAMYWYRQDPGQGLRLIYYSQIVNDFQKGDIAEGYSVSREKKESFPLTVTSAQKNPTAFYLCASSNRASATYEQYFGPGTRLTVT.

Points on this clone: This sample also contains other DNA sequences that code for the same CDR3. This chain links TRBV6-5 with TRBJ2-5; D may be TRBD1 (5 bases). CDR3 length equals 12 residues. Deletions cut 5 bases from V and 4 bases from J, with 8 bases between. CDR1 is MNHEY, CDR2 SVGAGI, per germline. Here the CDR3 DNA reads TGTGCCAGCAGTCAGGGAAGAGAGACCCAGTACTTC. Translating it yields CASSQGRETQYF.

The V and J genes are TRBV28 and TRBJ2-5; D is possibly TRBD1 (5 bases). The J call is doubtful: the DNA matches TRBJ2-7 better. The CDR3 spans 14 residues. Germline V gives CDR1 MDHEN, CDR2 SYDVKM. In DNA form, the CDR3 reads TGTGCCAGCAGTTTGTTTCAGGGCGGCTACGAGCAGTACTTC. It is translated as CASSLFQGGYEQYF.

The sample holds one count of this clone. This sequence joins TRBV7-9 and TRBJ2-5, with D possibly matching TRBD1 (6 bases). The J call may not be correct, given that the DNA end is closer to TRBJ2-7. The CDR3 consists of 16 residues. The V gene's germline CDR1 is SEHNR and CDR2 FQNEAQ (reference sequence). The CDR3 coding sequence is TGTGCCAGCAGCCCCCGGCAGGGGTACACTATCTACGAGCAGTACTTC. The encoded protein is CASSPRQGYTIYEQYF.

The DNA for the CDR3 is TGTGCCAGCAGCCCACCGCGAACAGGGGGTGAAAAACTGTTTTTT. Translated: CASSPPRTGGEKLFF. The chain combines TRBV4-2 with TRBJ1-4, with 8 bases fitting TRBD1. Germline lookup yields CDR1 LGHNA and CDR2 YNFKEQ. This CDR3 comprises 15 residues. V lost 4 bases and J lost 7; bases outside the gene matches: 8.

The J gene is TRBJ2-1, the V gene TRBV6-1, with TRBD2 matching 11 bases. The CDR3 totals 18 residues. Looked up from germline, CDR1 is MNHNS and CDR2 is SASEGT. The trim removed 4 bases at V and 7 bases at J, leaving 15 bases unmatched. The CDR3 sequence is CASSVVRPASGRKNEQFF. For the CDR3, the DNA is TGTGCCAGCAGTGTGGTTCGTCCGGCTAGCGGGAGGAAGAATGAGCAGTTCTTC.

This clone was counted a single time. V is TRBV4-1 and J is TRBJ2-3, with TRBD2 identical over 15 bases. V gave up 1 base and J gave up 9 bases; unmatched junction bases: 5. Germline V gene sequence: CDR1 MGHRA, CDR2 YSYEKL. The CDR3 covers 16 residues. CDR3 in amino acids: CASSQGGTSGRLTQYF. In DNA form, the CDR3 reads TGCGCCAGCAGCCAAGGCGGGACTAGCGGGAGGTTAACGCAGTATTTT.

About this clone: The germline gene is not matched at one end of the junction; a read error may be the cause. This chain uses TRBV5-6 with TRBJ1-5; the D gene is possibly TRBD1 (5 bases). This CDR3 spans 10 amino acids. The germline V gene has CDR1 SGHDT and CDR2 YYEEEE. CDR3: CASSLGAGPF. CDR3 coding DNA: TGTGCCAGCAGCTTGGGAGCAGGGCCATTT.

The CDR3 DNA is TGTGCCAGCGGTAGCGGGAGATACGAGCAGTACTTC. Its translation: CASGSGRYEQYF. This rearrangement joins TRBV28 to TRBJ2-7; 9 bases map to TRBD2. CDR1 MDHEN and CDR2 SYDVKM come from the germline V gene. Trimming removed 8 bases from V and 4 bases from J; junction bases left unmatched: 3. CDR3 length: 12 amino acids.

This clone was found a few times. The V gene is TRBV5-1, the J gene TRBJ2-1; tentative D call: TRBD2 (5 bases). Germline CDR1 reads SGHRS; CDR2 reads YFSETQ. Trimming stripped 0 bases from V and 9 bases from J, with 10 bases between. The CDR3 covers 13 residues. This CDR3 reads CASSLEAAVEQFF. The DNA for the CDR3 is TGCGCCAGCAGCTTGGAAGCAGCGGTTGAGCAGTTCTTC.

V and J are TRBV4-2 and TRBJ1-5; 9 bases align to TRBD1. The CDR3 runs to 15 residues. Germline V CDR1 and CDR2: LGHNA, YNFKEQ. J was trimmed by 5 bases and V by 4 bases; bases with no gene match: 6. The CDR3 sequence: CASSLDRGVDQPQHF. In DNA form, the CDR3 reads TGTGCCAGCAGCCTCGACAGGGGGGTAGATCAGCCCCAGCATTTT.

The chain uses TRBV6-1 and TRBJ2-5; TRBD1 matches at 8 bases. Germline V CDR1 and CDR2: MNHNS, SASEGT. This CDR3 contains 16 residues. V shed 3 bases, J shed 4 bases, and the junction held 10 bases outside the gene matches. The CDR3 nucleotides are TGTGCCAGCAGTGAGTCCGGGACAGGCCGTCGAGAGACCCAGTACTTC. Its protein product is CASSESGTGRRETQYF.

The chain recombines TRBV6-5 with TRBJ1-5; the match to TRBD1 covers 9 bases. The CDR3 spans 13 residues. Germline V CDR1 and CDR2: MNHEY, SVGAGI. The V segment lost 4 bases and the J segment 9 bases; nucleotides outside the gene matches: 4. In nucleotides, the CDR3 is TGTGCCAGCAGTTTAACAGGGGGCAGGCCCCAGCATTTT. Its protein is CASSLTGGRPQHF.

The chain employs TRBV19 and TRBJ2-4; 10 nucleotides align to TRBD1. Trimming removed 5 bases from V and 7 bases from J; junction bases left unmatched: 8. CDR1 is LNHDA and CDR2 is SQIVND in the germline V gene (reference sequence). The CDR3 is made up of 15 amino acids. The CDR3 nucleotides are TGTGCCAGTAGTCCTGACAGGGGGCTCCGGAACATTCAGTACTTC. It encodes CASSPDRGLRNIQYF.

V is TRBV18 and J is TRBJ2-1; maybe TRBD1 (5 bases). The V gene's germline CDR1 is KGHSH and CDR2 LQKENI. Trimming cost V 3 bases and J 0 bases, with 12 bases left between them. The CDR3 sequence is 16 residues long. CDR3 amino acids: CASSPPGKSSYNEQFF. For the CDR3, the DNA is TGTGCCAGCTCACCCCCAGGGAAAAGCTCCTACAATGAGCAGTTCTTC. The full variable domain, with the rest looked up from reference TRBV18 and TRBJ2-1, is NAGVMQNPRHLVRRRGQEARLRCSPMKGHSHVYWYRQLPEEGLKFMVYLQKENIIDESGMPKERFSAEFPKEGPSILRIQQVVRGDSAAYFCASSPPGKSSYNEQFFGPGTRLTVL.

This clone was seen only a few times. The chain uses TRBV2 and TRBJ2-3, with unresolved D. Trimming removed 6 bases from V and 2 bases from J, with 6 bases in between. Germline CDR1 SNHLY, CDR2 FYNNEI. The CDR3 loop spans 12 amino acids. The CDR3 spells CASSQNTDTQYF. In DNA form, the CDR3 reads TGTGCCAGCAGCCAGAACACAGATACGCAGTATTTT.

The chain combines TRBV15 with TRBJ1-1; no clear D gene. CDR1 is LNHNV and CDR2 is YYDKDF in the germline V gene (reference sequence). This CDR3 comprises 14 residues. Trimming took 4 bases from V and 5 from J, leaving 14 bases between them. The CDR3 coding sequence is TGTGCCACCAGCACCGGGTGGCCTCAAACTGAAGCTTTCTTT. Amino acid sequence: CATSTGWPQTEAFF.

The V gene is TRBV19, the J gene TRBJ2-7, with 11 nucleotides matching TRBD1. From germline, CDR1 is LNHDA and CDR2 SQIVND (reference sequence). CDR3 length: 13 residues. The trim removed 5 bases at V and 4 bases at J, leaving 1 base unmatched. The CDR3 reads CASSWDRGYEQYF. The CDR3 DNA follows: TGTGCCAGTAGTTGGGACAGGGGGTACGAGCAGTACTTC.

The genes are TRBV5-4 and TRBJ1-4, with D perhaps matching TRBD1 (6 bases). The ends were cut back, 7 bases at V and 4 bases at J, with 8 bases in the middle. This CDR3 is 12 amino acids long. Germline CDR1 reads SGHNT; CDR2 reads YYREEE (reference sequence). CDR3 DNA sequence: TGTGCCAGCCAGGGGAGTAATGAAAAACTGTTTTTT. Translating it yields CASQGSNEKLFF.